This T cell receptor (beta chain) was captured in a study of T cells after yellow fever vaccination. For the study at large: The authors prepared low-cell-number fractions using SMART-Seq v4 Ultra Low Input. Study-wide points: From the bulk population, abundant clonotypes could contaminate and appear within FACS-sorted repertoires.

A single record per CDR3 protein comes from TCRdb applying MiXCR to the 5' RACE reads. The repertoire consists of roughly 30,000 distinct CDR3 sequences, with about 10% occurring once and the leading ten covering roughly 12%. Trimming took 2 bases from V and 12 from J; bases not matched to a gene: 7. The germline V gene encodes CDR1 LGHDT and CDR2 YNNKEL (reference sequence). CDR3 length equals 14 residues. This clonotype was counted ten times or more. The chain links TRBV3-1 to TRBJ2-1, with TRBD1 identical over 10 bases. The sequence came from a man aged 18 to 29 who received the YFV17D yellow fever vaccine. Specimen: PBMCs, either bulk or a sorted T-cell subset (CD4+, CD8+, memory, or dextramer-sorted; not recorded which), collected approximately 16 days after the first yellow fever vaccination. In nucleotides, the CDR3 is TGTGCCAGCAGCCAATCCCGGGACAGGGGATGGCAGTTCTTC. Translating gives CASSQSRDRGWQFF.